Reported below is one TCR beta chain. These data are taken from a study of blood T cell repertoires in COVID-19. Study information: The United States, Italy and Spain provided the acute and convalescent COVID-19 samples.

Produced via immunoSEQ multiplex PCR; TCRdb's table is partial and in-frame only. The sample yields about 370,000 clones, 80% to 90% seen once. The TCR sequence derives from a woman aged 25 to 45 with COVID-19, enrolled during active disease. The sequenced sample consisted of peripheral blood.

CDR3 DNA: TGTGCCAGCGGAAGCGGGAGCTACGAGCAGTACGTC. This sequence encodes CASGSGSYEQYV. The chain carries TRBV27 and TRBJ2-7, with TRBD2 matching over 8 bases. Germline assignment: CDR1 MNHEY and CDR2 SMNVEV (reference sequence). This CDR3 contains 12 residues. V trimming: 8 bases; J trimming: 3 bases; junction bases outside the gene matches: 3.